The T cell receptor beta chain under discussion was sequenced for a study of blood T cell repertoires in COVID-19. This CDR3 is 14 amino acids long. Germline V gene lookup returns CDR1 SGHAT and CDR2 FQNNGV. With V trimmed by 2 bases and J by 3 bases, 1 base remained unmatched. Assay: immunoSEQ multiplex PCR; the TCRdb copy retains only in-frame clones and omits some. Found here are tens of thousands of clones, 70% to 85% of them singletons; the top ten hold approximately 30%. The J gene is TRBJ2-5, the V gene TRBV11-2; 9 nucleotides agree with TRBD1. The receptor was derived from a human donor in a cohort sampled during active COVID-19. Input material: peripheral blood. The CDR3 region is CASSLTGGKETQYF. CDR3 bases: TGTGCCAGCAGCTTAACAGGGGGCAAAGAGACCCAGTACTTC. The full variable domain, completed using reference TRBV11-2 and TRBJ2-5, is EAGVAQSPRYKIIEKRQSVAFWCNPISGHATLYWYQQILGQGPKLLIQFQNNGVVDDSQLPKDRFSAERLKGVDSTLKIQPAKLEDSAVYLCASSLTGGKETQYFGPGTRLLVL.